The 10 T cell receptor beta chains listed next were all sequenced from one sample in a study of T-cell reconstitution after alpha-beta-depleted transplantation in children. A library of TCRbeta sequences, prepared with unique molecular identifiers, was generated. Each CDR3 protein gets one entry after TCRdb re-called the PCR reads with MiXCR. The sample lists 170,000 or so distinct CDR3 sequences; about 6.3% were seen once. Here the sequenced sample was PBMCs from the stem cell graft donor, taken from the stem cell graft. The receptors were gathered from a human donor who donated a stem cell graft to a child with Wiskott-Aldrich syndrome.

This clonotype was counted at least ten times. The CDR3 protein is CASGAQETLSDRQFF. The CDR3 region has the DNA TGTGCCAGCGGGGCCCAAGAAACTCTTTCGGACAGACAGTTCTTC. This chain uses TRBV6-5 with TRBJ2-1; a possible D gene is TRBD1 (6 bases). Trimming pared 8 bases from V and 13 bases from J, leaving 27 bases between. CDR1 and CDR2 (germline): MNHEY, SVGAGI. The length of the CDR3 is 15 residues.

This clonotype has a handful of counts. V and J are TRBV7-2 and TRBJ2-7; tentative D call: TRBD1 (6 bases). The CDR3 spans 16 residues. V shed 5 bases and J shed 3 bases, with 20 bases lying between them. Germline CDR1 reads SGHTA; CDR2 reads FQGNSA. CDR3 loop: CASSKETGPGFYEQYF. CDR3 DNA: TGTGCCAGCAGCAAAGAGACAGGCCCCGGTTTCTACGAGCAGTACTTC.

This clonotype was observed many times. The rearrangement links TRBV4-1 to TRBJ1-6; 8 nucleotides match TRBD1. This CDR3 comprises 18 residues. Germline CDR1 reads MGHRA; CDR2 reads YSYEKL. V lost 2 bases, J lost 6 bases, and 12 bases stayed unmatched. CDR3 bases: TGCGCCAGCAGCCAACCCCCGGGCAGGGGGCTCGGTAATTCACCCCTCCACTTT. Residues: CASSQPPGRGLGNSPLHF.

This clonotype was recorded at least ten times. The CDR3 sequence: CASSPFDREATEAFF. Here the CDR3 DNA reads TGTGCCAGCAGTCCCTTTGACAGGGAGGCGACTGAAGCTTTCTTT. This chain connects TRBV3-1 to TRBJ1-1, with TRBD1 matching over 7 bases. From germline, CDR1 is LGHDT and CDR2 YNNKEL (reference sequence). Unmatched junction bases numbered 12, after V lost 6 bases and J lost 5 bases. The CDR3 is 15 amino acids.

This clonotype was found once. The gene calls are TRBV7-2 and TRBJ2-7; 8 bases agree with TRBD2. The CDR3 extends over 15 amino acids. V lost 0 bases, J lost 2 bases, and 3 bases stayed unmatched. Germline-derived CDR1 and CDR2 are SGHTA and FQGNSA. Written as DNA, the CDR3 is TGTGCCAGCAGCTTAGCTAGCGGGGCCGCCTACGAGCAGTACTTC. Translating gives CASSLASGAAYEQYF.

The chain combines TRBV5-5 with TRBJ1-2, with D uncertain. CDR3 length: 13 residues. Germline CDR1 and CDR2: SGHKS and YYEKEE (reference sequence). Between the trimmed V and J ends, which lost 2 bases and 2 bases, there was a span of 7 bases. The CDR3 region is CASSFEINYGYTF. The CDR3 DNA reads TGTGCCAGCAGCTTTGAAATCAACTATGGCTACACCTTC.

This clonotype was seen repeatedly, ten times or more. V usage is TRBV5-1 and J usage is TRBJ2-2; 9 nucleotides match TRBD1. After removal of 3 bases from V and 5 bases from J, the junction contained 8 bases not matched to a gene. The germline CDR1 and CDR2 sequences are SGHRS and YFSETQ. This CDR3 is 16 amino acids long. The CDR3 region is CASSWDRAGRTGELFF. The CDR3, as DNA: TGCGCCAGCAGCTGGGACAGGGCAGGAAGGACCGGGGAGCTGTTTTTT.

This clonotype was recorded many times. The chain couples TRBV12-3 or TRBV12-4 to TRBJ2-3; 9 bases align to TRBD1. V was pared by 3 bases and J by 6 bases, with 4 bases of the junction left unmatched. CDR3 length: 14 amino acids. The DNA of the CDR3 is TGTGCCAGCAGTTTCGGGACAGGGTCGGATACGCAGTATTTT. Amino acids: CASSFGTGSDTQYF.

This clonotype was observed at least ten times. The chain recombines TRBV5-1 with TRBJ1-2; D not certain. Germline V gene sequence: CDR1 SGHRS, CDR2 YFSETQ. V was trimmed by 1 base and J by 4 bases, leaving 14 bases between them. This CDR3 region has 15 residues. The CDR3 sequence is CASSLPNGPPYGYTF. The CDR3 DNA reads as TGCGCCAGCAGCTTGCCTAACGGACCTCCCTATGGCTACACCTTC.

This clonotype was seen ten or more times. The chain carries TRBV20-1 and TRBJ2-5; TRBD2 matches at 7 bases. The J segment lost 5 bases and the V segment lost 0 bases, leaving 9 bases of the junction unmatched. Per germline, CDR1 DFQATT and CDR2 SNEGSKA (reference sequence). This CDR3 has 15 amino acids. CDR3 coding DNA: TGCAGTGCTAGAGACGGGGCGGGAGTCGGGGAGACCCAGTACTTC. It translates to CSARDGAGVGETQYF.